The rows below give T cell receptor beta chains drawn from one sample of a study of beta chain features in type 1 diabetes. Clones were sequenced by immunoSEQ multiplex PCR, and TCRdb holds only the in-frame ones, with some missing. The table includes under 500,000 clones, 30% detected once. The source material was naive CD4+ T cells from blood. The receptors were sampled from a man between 18 and 35 years old in good health. CDR3s include the opening cysteine and the closing phenylalanine or tryptophan. The D gene is left open where the match is weak. Clone size is stated in some rows and not others, as once, few, many or a class when expanded.

j_gene: TRBJ2-7; v_gene: TRBV2; len: 14; abundance: few; d_gene: .; CDR3aa: CASSDQASSYEQYF; CDR3nt: TGTGCCAGCAGTGACCAGGCCAGCTCCTACGAGCAGTACTTC
j_gene: TRBJ1-2; v_gene: TRBV2; len: 12; abundance: .; d_gene: .; CDR3aa: CASWRVNYGYTF; CDR3nt: TGTGCCAGCTGGCGGGTGAACTATGGCTACACCTTC
j_gene: TRBJ2-3; v_gene: TRBV7-2; len: 11; abundance: few; d_gene: .; CDR3aa: CASSSRDTQYF; CDR3nt: TGTGCCAGCAGCTCGAGGGATACGCAGTATTTT
j_gene: TRBJ2-3; v_gene: TRBV30; len: 13; abundance: .; d_gene: TRBD2; CDR3aa: CASGTSGTDTQYF; CDR3nt: TGTGCCTCGGGGACTAGCGGCACAGATACGCAGTATTTT
j_gene: TRBJ1-5; v_gene: TRBV30; len: 13; abundance: .; d_gene: .; CDR3aa: CAWSGTFGQPQHF; CDR3nt: TGTGCCTGGAGTGGGACTTTCGGGCAGCCCCAGCATTTT
j_gene: TRBJ2-1; v_gene: TRBV7-3; len: 14; abundance: .; d_gene: TRBD2; CDR3aa: CASSRAGTYNEQFF; CDR3nt: TGTGCCAGCAGCCGAGCGGGGACGTACAATGAGCAGTTCTTC
j_gene: TRBJ2-4; v_gene: TRBV6-1; len: 13; abundance: .; d_gene: .; CDR3aa: CASRPDRWNIQYF; CDR3nt: TGTGCCAGCAGACCTGACCGCTGGAACATTCAGTACTTC
j_gene: TRBJ2-7; v_gene: TRBV9; len: 14; abundance: .; d_gene: .; CDR3aa: CASSVAHSSYEQYF; CDR3nt: TGTGCCAGCAGCGTAGCTCACAGCTCCTACGAGCAGTACTTC
j_gene: TRBJ2-1; v_gene: TRBV14; len: 15; abundance: .; d_gene: .; CDR3aa: CASSPLEVSYNEQFF; CDR3nt: TGTGCCAGCAGCCCCCTGGAGGTCTCCTACAATGAGCAGTTCTTC
j_gene: TRBJ2-1; v_gene: TRBV9; len: 15; abundance: .; d_gene: TRBD2; CDR3aa: CASSVMASGYNEQFF; CDR3nt: TGTGCCAGCAGCGTAATGGCTAGCGGCTACAATGAGCAGTTCTTC
j_gene: TRBJ2-1; v_gene: TRBV29-1; len: 14; abundance: few; d_gene: TRBD2; CDR3aa: CSVSGLAGHNEQFF; CDR3nt: TGCAGCGTCTCTGGACTAGCGGGACACAATGAGCAGTTCTTC
j_gene: TRBJ2-3; v_gene: TRBV29-1; len: 15; abundance: .; d_gene: .; CDR3aa: CSVEGGAGATDTQYF; CDR3nt: TGCAGCGTTGAAGGGGGGGCAGGAGCCACAGATACGCAGTATTTT
j_gene: TRBJ2-1; v_gene: TRBV7-3; len: 14; abundance: .; d_gene: .; CDR3aa: CASSLEDSYNEQFF; CDR3nt: TGTGCCAGCAGCTTAGAAGACTCCTACAATGAGCAGTTCTTC
j_gene: TRBJ2-1; v_gene: TRBV29-1; len: 18; abundance: few; d_gene: TRBD2; CDR3aa: CSVEGPTPLAGVSGEQFF; CDR3nt: TGCAGCGTTGAAGGCCCGACTCCACTAGCGGGAGTATCCGGTGAGCAGTTCTTC
j_gene: TRBJ2-7; v_gene: TRBV29-1; len: 14; abundance: once; d_gene: .; CDR3aa: CSVRAAVGASEQYF; CDR3nt: TGCAGCGTTCGAGCCGCAGTGGGCGCGTCAGAGCAGTACTTC
j_gene: TRBJ2-3; v_gene: TRBV30; len: 12; abundance: .; d_gene: .; CDR3aa: CAHTRVVDTQYF; CDR3nt: TGTGCCCATACACGGGTGGTCGATACGCAGTATTTT
j_gene: TRBJ2-3; v_gene: TRBV7-8; len: 16; abundance: .; d_gene: .; CDR3aa: CASSQTRISSTDTQYF; CDR3nt: TGTGCCAGCAGCCAGACTAGAATATCTAGCACAGATACGCAGTATTTT
j_gene: TRBJ2-1; v_gene: TRBV9; len: 15; abundance: few; d_gene: .; CDR3aa: CASSVGGTPTNEQFF; CDR3nt: TGTGCCAGCAGCGTAGGCGGGACCCCGACCAATGAGCAGTTCTTC
j_gene: TRBJ2-2; v_gene: TRBV7-2; len: 11; abundance: .; d_gene: .; CDR3aa: CASNNLGELFF; CDR3nt: TGTGCCAGCAACAACCTCGGGGAGCTGTTTTTT
j_gene: TRBJ2-7; v_gene: TRBV7-9; len: 13; abundance: .; d_gene: TRBD1; CDR3aa: CASSLGQRYEQYF; CDR3nt: TGTGCCAGCAGCTTGGGACAGCGCTACGAGCAGTACTTC
j_gene: TRBJ2-3; v_gene: TRBV29-1; len: 14; abundance: few; d_gene: TRBD1; CDR3aa: CSVKARDRMDTQYF; CDR3nt: TGCAGCGTAAAGGCCCGGGACAGGATGGATACGCAGTATTTT
j_gene: TRBJ2-7; v_gene: TRBV7-2; len: 15; abundance: .; d_gene: TRBD2; CDR3aa: CASSLGLAASYEQYF; CDR3nt: TGTGCCAGCAGCTTAGGGCTAGCGGCATCCTACGAGCAGTACTTC